These 28 T cell receptor beta chains came from one sample sequenced in a study of T cell responses to AZD1222 COVID-19 vaccine. Profiling relied on immunoSEQ multiplex PCR, and the TCRdb table lists in-frame clones only, not all of them. The top ten clones hold approximately 3.5% of a sample with 90,000 to 130,000 clones, about 85% of them seen once. Sequencing was performed on peripheral blood, taken on day 0 of AZD1222 vaccination. These receptors were obtained from an adult in good health.

The chain combines TRBV18 with TRBJ2-1; TRBD1 agrees at 12 bases. CDR3 length: 15 amino acids. Germline trimming cut 3 bases from V and 10 bases from J; bases unmatched to any gene: 7. Germline-derived CDR1 and CDR2 are KGHSH and LQKENI. The CDR3 reads CASSPLGQGASEQFF. The CDR3 DNA reads as TGTGCCAGCTCACCGCTGGGACAGGGGGCTAGCGAGCAGTTCTTC. Drawing the rest from reference TRBV18 and TRBJ2-1, the complete variable domain is NAGVMQNPRHLVRRRGQEARLRCSPMKGHSHVYWYRQLPEEGLKFMVYLQKENIIDESGMPKERFSAEFPKEGPSILRIQQVVRGDSAAYFCASSPLGQGASEQFFGPGTRLTVL.

J is TRBJ1-1 and V is TRBV6-5; no reliable D call. CDR3 length: 10 residues. Trimming removed 6 bases at V and 6 bases at J, with 5 bases between. From germline, CDR1 is MNHEY and CDR2 SVGAGI. CDR3 bases: TGTGCCAGCAGGAGGGCTGAAGCTTTCTTT. This gives the protein CASRRAEAFF.

The chain recombines TRBV2 with TRBJ2-3, with 9 bases fitting TRBD1. The CDR3 sequence is 13 residues long. CDR1 and CDR2 from the germline V gene are SNHLY and FYNNEI. V gave up 6 bases and J gave up 6 bases; unmatched junction bases: 4. The CDR3 sequence: CASSRDRVDTQYF. Here the CDR3 DNA reads TGTGCCAGCAGCCGGGACAGGGTTGATACGCAGTATTTT.

This clone was recorded only once. The gene calls are TRBV7-3 and TRBJ1-1, with TRBD1 matching over 7 bases. V shed 5 bases, J shed 4 bases, and the junction held 10 bases outside the gene matches. The V gene's germline CDR1 is SGHTA and CDR2 FQGTGA. The CDR3 runs 15 residues. Here the CDR3 reads CASSLRTGWVTEAFF. Here the CDR3 DNA reads TGTGCCAGCAGCCTTCGGACAGGTTGGGTCACTGAAGCTTTCTTT.

V is TRBV2 and J is TRBJ2-1; D remains ambiguous. CDR3 length: 15 residues. The V end was cut by 1 base, the J end by 1 base, with 8 bases between. CDR1 and CDR2 from the germline V gene are SNHLY and FYNNEI. CDR3 amino acids: CASSEVAASYNEQFF. The CDR3 DNA sequence: TGTGCCAGCAGTGAAGTCGCGGCGTCCTACAATGAGCAGTTCTTC.

This rearrangement joins TRBV3-1 (or the pseudogene TRBV3-2) to TRBJ2-1; D is ambiguous. Germline V gene data show CDR1 as LGHDT and CDR2 as YNNKEL (reference sequence). Deletions cut 1 base from V and 10 bases from J, with 8 bases between. This CDR3 has 12 residues. The CDR3 nucleotides are TGTGCCAGCAGCCAAGTAGTGTCGGAGCAGTTCTTC. Encoded protein: CASSQVVSEQFF.

The chain joins TRBV19 to TRBJ2-2; D is unclear. Germline lookup yields CDR1 LNHDA and CDR2 SQIVND (reference sequence). The CDR3 sequence is 14 residues long. With 7 bases removed from V and 0 bases from J, the gap between germline ends came to 9 bases. The CDR3 protein is CASISRTNTGELFF. The DNA of the CDR3 is TGTGCCAGTATCTCCAGAACGAACACCGGGGAGCTGTTTTTT.

The gene calls are TRBV6-5 and TRBJ2-7, with TRBD1 matching over 7 bases. The J segment lost 5 bases and the V segment lost 0 bases, leaving 4 bases of the junction unmatched. This CDR3 is 14 amino acids long. Germline-derived CDR1 and CDR2 are MNHEY and SVGAGI. CDR3 sequence (DNA): TGTGCCAGCAGTTACTCGAGACAGGGCCACGAGCAGTACTTC. It translates to CASSYSRQGHEQYF.

CDR3 sequence (DNA): TGCGCCAGCAGCCAAGAGACAGACGGCTATAGCAATCAGCCCCAGCATTTT. It translates to CASSQETDGYSNQPQHF. J is TRBJ1-5 and V is TRBV4-1; tentative D call: TRBD1 (5 bases). The germline V gene has CDR1 MGHRA and CDR2 YSYEKL. This CDR3 has 17 residues. V gave up 0 bases and J gave up 0 bases, with 12 bases separating them.

The chain employs TRBV28 and TRBJ1-6, with D possibly being TRBD1 (5 bases). Trimming left V 6 bases short and J 8 bases short, with 8 bases between. This CDR3 has 12 amino acids. CDR1 and CDR2 (germline): MDHEN, SYDVKM. CDR3 coding DNA: TGTGCCAGCAGCGGGGCGGATTCACCCCTCCACTTT. It specifies CASSGADSPLHF.

Only one count was recorded for this clone. The chain couples TRBV5-4 to TRBJ2-1; a possible D gene is TRBD1 (5 bases). V was clipped by 6 bases and J by 9 bases, with 19 bases between them. The CDR3 loop spans 14 amino acids. CDR1 is SGHNT and CDR2 is YYREEE in the germline V gene (reference sequence). CDR3 sequence: CASTLGAQGSEQFF. The CDR3 DNA is TGTGCCAGCACCTTAGGGGCACAAGGTAGTGAGCAGTTCTTC.

The chain carries TRBV12-3 or TRBV12-4 and TRBJ2-2, with TRBD1 matching 9 bases. The length of the CDR3 is 13 residues. With V trimmed by 6 bases and J by 6 bases, 2 bases remained unmatched. The CDR3 sequence is CASRRQGAGELFF. CDR3 DNA: TGTGCCAGCAGAAGACAGGGGGCCGGGGAGCTGTTTTTT.

The V and J genes are TRBV6-2 or TRBV6-3 and TRBJ2-7, with TRBD2 as a possible D gene (6 bases). The V gene's germline CDR1 is MNHEY and CDR2 SVGEGT. CDR3 length: 13 amino acids. The V gene lost 4 bases and the J gene lost 7 bases, with 14 bases spanning the gap. The CDR3 loop is CASSFGGLREQYF. The DNA for the CDR3 is TGTGCCAGCAGTTTTGGGGGACTGAGGGAGCAGTACTTC.

This sequence joins TRBV7-6 and TRBJ1-5, with D hard to call. Trimming removed 5 bases at V and 2 bases at J, with 10 bases between. This CDR3 region has 14 residues. Germline CDR1 reads SGHVS; CDR2 reads FNYEAQ. DNA of the CDR3: TGTGCCAGCAGCCGGACGGTTGGCAATCAGCCCCAGCATTTT. Translating it yields CASSRTVGNQPQHF. The full variable domain, in which reference TRBV7-6 and TRBJ1-5 provide the parts outside the CDR3, is GAGVSQSPRYKVTKRGQDVALRCDPISGHVSLYWYRQALGQGPEFLTYFNYEAQQDKSGLPNDRFSAERPEGSISTLTIQRTEQRDSAMYRCASSRTVGNQPQHFGDGTRLSIL.

A remark on this clone: This may come from a read error, since a much larger clone is one base off. Other DNA sequences in the sample encode the same CDR3. The V and J genes are TRBV25-1 and TRBJ1-1, with a possible D match to TRBD1 (5 bases). Germline CDR1 MGHDK, CDR2 SYGVNS. The CDR3 runs to 13 residues. Trimming pared 3 bases from V and 1 base from J, leaving 6 bases between. The CDR3 spells CASSEGENTEAFF. The CDR3 nucleotides are TGTGCCAGCAGTGAGGGGGAGAACACTGAAGCTTTCTTT.

This clone was seen repeatedly, ten times or more. This chain's CDR3 is CASSDTPQGVDGYTF. The DNA for the CDR3 is TGTGCCAGCAGTGACACCCCCCAGGGGGTGGATGGCTACACCTTC. This chain links TRBV6-4 with TRBJ1-2, with 7 nucleotides matching TRBD1. V lost 2 bases, J lost 6 bases, and 9 bases stayed unmatched. The germline V gene has CDR1 MRHNA and CDR2 SNTAGT. The CDR3 runs 15 residues.

This clone was found once. The J gene is TRBJ2-3, the V gene TRBV2; D perhaps matches TRBD2 (5 bases). The germline V and J ends were trimmed by 1 base and 3 bases, with 5 bases remaining between them. This CDR3 contains 13 residues. From germline, CDR1 is SNHLY and CDR2 FYNNEI. The CDR3 nucleotides are TGTGCCAGCAGTGAAGAGCGGACAGATACGCAGTATTTT. It translates to CASSEERTDTQYF.

CDR3 region: CASRGLARENEQFF. The CDR3 bases are TGTGCCAGCAGGGGACTAGCGCGGGAGAATGAGCAGTTCTTC. The rearrangement joins TRBV6-5 to TRBJ2-1, with 10 positions matching TRBD2. This CDR3 region has 14 residues. Germline-derived CDR1 and CDR2 are MNHEY and SVGAGI. Trimming removed 6 bases from V and 7 bases from J; junction bases left unmatched: 6.

This rearrangement joins TRBV6-6 to TRBJ2-2; tentative D call: TRBD1 (5 bases). CDR3 length: 15 amino acids. Per the germline V gene, CDR1 is MNHNY and CDR2 is SVGAGI (reference sequence). V dropped 0 bases and J dropped 6 bases, with 11 bases sitting between them. CDR3 nucleotide sequence: TGTGCCAGCAGTTACTCGAACTCCAGGGCCGGGGAGCTGTTTTTT. It specifies CASSYSNSRAGELFF.

J is TRBJ1-3 and V is TRBV18; TRBD1 is a possible D gene (5 bases). Per the germline V gene, CDR1 is KGHSH and CDR2 is LQKENI. This CDR3 is 16 amino acids long. Between the trimmed V and J ends, which lost 4 bases and 5 bases, there was a span of 18 bases. As DNA, the CDR3 is TGTGCCAGCTCACTATATACAGGACAAGATCGAAACACCATATATTTT. Protein product: CASSLYTGQDRNTIYF.

In DNA form, the CDR3 reads TGTGCCAGCAGTTTATGGGGTGCGAGCACTGAAGCTTTCTTT. Translating it yields CASSLWGASTEAFF. The J gene is TRBJ1-1, the V gene TRBV27, with D unclear. The CDR3 runs 14 residues. Trimming took off 1 base at V and 4 bases at J, with 10 bases between the two ends. Germline V CDR1 and CDR2: MNHEY, SMNVEV (reference sequence).

CDR3: CASSSGQGVMSGGYTF. The CDR3 DNA reads TGTGCCAGTAGCTCGGGACAGGGGGTAATGTCGGGAGGCTACACCTTC. The chain employs TRBV19 and TRBJ1-2; 11 bases are a match to TRBD1. Looked up from germline, CDR1 is LNHDA and CDR2 is SQIVND (reference sequence). The J segment lost 8 bases and the V segment lost 6 bases, leaving 14 bases of the junction unmatched. The CDR3 is 16 amino acids. The variable domain in full, completed from reference TRBV19 and TRBJ1-2, reads DGGITQSPKYLFRKEGQNVTLSCEQNLNHDAMYWYRQDPGQGLRLIYYSQIVNDFQKGDIAEGYSVSREKKESFPLTVTSAQKNPTAFYLCASSSGQGVMSGGYTFGSGTRLTVV.

Remarks on this clone: A junction boundary mismatches the germline segment, possibly from a read error. Written as DNA, the CDR3 is TGTGCCAGCAGCTTATGGGGCAGATATAGCAATCAGCCCCAGCATTTT. Translating it yields CASSLWGRYSNQPQHF. The chain uses TRBV28 and TRBJ1-5; D possibly corresponds to TRBD1 (5 bases). CDR3 length equals 16 residues. Germline V gives CDR1 MDHEN, CDR2 SYDVKM.

The chain links TRBV2 to TRBJ1-2; the D gene is possibly TRBD1 (5 bases). V dropped 7 bases and J dropped 4 bases, with 10 bases sitting between them. The germline CDR1 and CDR2 sequences are SNHLY and FYNNEI. The length of the CDR3 is 12 residues. For the CDR3, the DNA is TGTGCCAGCACCCGGCAGGGCTATGGCTACACCTTC. Protein: CASTRQGYGYTF. The variable domain in full, completed from reference TRBV2 and TRBJ1-2, reads EPEVTQTPSHQVTQMGQEVILRCVPISNHLYFYWYRQILGQKVEFLVSFYNNEISEKSEIFDDQFSVERPDGSNFTLKIRSTKLEDSAMYFCASTRQGYGYTFGSGTRLTVV.

The V gene is TRBV7-9, the J gene TRBJ2-1; 8 nucleotides match TRBD1. CDR1 is SEHNR and CDR2 is FQNEAQ in the germline V gene (reference sequence). With V trimmed by 5 bases and J by 5 bases, 5 bases remained unmatched. The CDR3 is 14 amino acids. The CDR3 spells CASSPWTGNNEQFF. CDR3 nucleotides: TGTGCCAGCAGCCCGTGGACAGGGAACAATGAGCAGTTCTTC.

CDR3 in DNA: TGTGCCAGCAGTTTAACTCGGGACTACGACAATGAGCAGTTCTTC. Translated, it gives CASSLTRDYDNEQFF. The chain couples TRBV7-9 to TRBJ2-1; 7 bases fit TRBD2. The length of the CDR3 is 15 residues. Germline values: CDR1 SEHNR, CDR2 FQNEAQ (reference sequence). J lost 5 bases, V lost 6 bases, and 10 bases had no gene match.

The V call is TRBV19, the J call TRBJ1-3, with 10 bases identical to TRBD1. After removal of 7 bases from V and 0 bases from J, the junction contained 9 bases not matched to a gene. Germline-derived CDR1 and CDR2 are LNHDA and SQIVND (reference sequence). This CDR3 is built from 17 residues. Written as DNA, the CDR3 is TGTGCCAGTAAAACCATGGGGACAGGGGACTCTGGAAACACCATATATTTT. This translates into CASKTMGTGDSGNTIYF.

The chain combines TRBV19 with TRBJ1-1, with TRBD1 matching 8 bases. The junction had 13 bases not matched to a gene; V was cut back by 7 bases and J by 6 bases. The CDR3 extends over 15 amino acids. Germline V gene lookup returns CDR1 LNHDA and CDR2 SQIVND (reference sequence). The CDR3 DNA reads as TGTGCCAGTACCAATTACGTTGGACAGGGCCCTGAAGCTTTCTTT. Protein sequence: CASTNYVGQGPEAFF.